One sample yielded the 8 T cell receptor beta chains listed below, sequenced in a study of T cell clusters in autoimmune cytopenias. Multiplex touch-down PCR amplified TRB using TRB-A and TRB-B pools in one tube. TCRdb re-called the multiplex PCR reads and gives one entry per CDR3 protein, without DNA. This sample's table has under 9,000 distinct CDR3 sequences. TRB was amplified from approximately 230 ng of peripheral blood genomic DNA per sample. Source material: peripheral blood. The source of these receptors is a human donor with an autoimmune cytopenia or autoimmune hepatitis (not recorded which).

This clonotype is classed as medium-sized by frequency. This sequence joins TRBV5-5 and TRBJ2-3. This CDR3 region has 15 residues. Germline V gene lookup returns CDR1 SGHKS and CDR2 YYEKEE (reference sequence). The CDR3 loop reads CASSSPLVSTDTQYF.

Its frequency marks this clonotype as medium-sized (0.01 to 0.1%). V and J are TRBV29-1 and TRBJ1-5; TCRdb's D gene call, TRBD1, goes unchecked for lack of DNA. Looked up from germline, CDR1 is SQVTM and CDR2 is ANQGSEA. The CDR3 is made up of 14 amino acids. CDR3 residues: CSVVGEGSKRPQHF.

This chain joins TRBV12-3 or TRBV12-4 and TRBJ1-5; TCRdb calls TRBD1, which cannot be checked without DNA. The CDR3 is made up of 16 amino acids. The CDR3 here is CASSPQGGFAGQPQHF.

Its frequency marks this clonotype as medium-sized (0.01 to 0.1%). The chain carries TRBV29-1 and TRBJ1-4; the D call of TRBD1 rests on TCRdb alone, since no DNA is present to check it. The CDR3 contains 14 residues. Per the germline V gene, CDR1 is SQVTM and CDR2 is ANQGSEA. CDR3 loop: CSVDTGQVNEKLFF.

This sequence joins TRBV14 and TRBJ1-2; TCRdb gives TRBD1 as the D gene, but with no DNA this cannot be confirmed. The CDR3 is made up of 13 amino acids. Germline V gives CDR1 SGHDN, CDR2 FVKESK. The CDR3 sequence is CASSPRQDGGYTF.

By frequency, this clonotype registers medium-sized. The chain has TRBV19 and TRBJ1-2; checking the TCRdb D call of TRBD1 is not possible without DNA. The CDR3 totals 12 residues. Germline CDR1 reads LNHDA; CDR2 reads SQIVND (reference sequence). CDR3 loop: CAARQGSAGYTF. Complete variable domain (other parts from reference TRBV19 and TRBJ1-2): DGGITQSPKYLFRKEGQNVTLSCEQNLNHDAMYWYRQDPGQGLRLIYYSQIVNDFQKGDIAEGYSVSREKKESFPLTVTSAQKNPTAFYLCAARQGSAGYTFGSGTRLTVV.

The chain joins TRBV5-5 to TRBJ2-7. Germline V lookup: CDR1 SGHKS, CDR2 YYEKEE (reference sequence). The CDR3 spans 14 residues. The CDR3 here is CASSLGRHSYEQYF. The whole variable domain, filled in from reference TRBV5-5 and TRBJ2-7, reads DAGVTQSPTHLIKTRGQQVTLRCSPISGHKSVSWYQQVLGQGPQFIFQYYEKEERGRGNFPDRFSARQFPNYSSELNVNALLLGDSALYLCASSLGRHSYEQYFGPGTRLTVT.

The chain employs TRBV5-6 and TRBJ2-7; TCRdb picks TRBD2, but there is no DNA to check that call. The CDR3 covers 13 residues. Germline V gene lookup returns CDR1 SGHDT and CDR2 YYEEEE. CDR3 sequence: CASSFGTTKEQFF.